This entry lists 10 T cell receptor beta chains sequenced from one sample in a study of cytomegalovirus exposure and HLA in healthy donors (dated by TCRdb to about 2017). Libraries were constructed by the immunoSEQ multiplex PCR assay. A mixture of 60 forward primers for TCR Vbeta segments and 13 reverse primers for TCR Jbeta segments was used in the multiplex PCR. TCRdb holds this immuneACCESS table with in-frame rearrangements only. Some clones are missing; in checked studies, unresolved V genes explain under half, and the rest has no known cause. In all, the sample holds fewer than 150,000 clones, and 74% of those were seen once. Roughly 6.3% of the sample is taken by the ten largest. The sample was PBMCs. The receptors derive from a woman aged 45-59 years in good health and CMV-seropositive.

This clone was seen only a few times. This chain uses TRBV11-3 with TRBJ1-2; perhaps TRBD1 as D (5 bases). V was pared by 0 bases and J by 4 bases, with 15 bases between. This CDR3 has 16 residues. The V gene's germline CDR1 is SGHNT and CDR2 YENEEA. CDR3 nucleotide sequence: TGTGCCAGCAGCTTAGATGTGGGGCAAAAAATCTATGGCTACACCTTC. It specifies CASSLDVGQKIYGYTF.

The V and J genes are TRBV19 and TRBJ1-2; 7 bases align to TRBD1. Losses at the gene ends were 5 bases for V and 8 bases for J; bases not matched to a gene: 8. Germline V lookup: CDR1 LNHDA, CDR2 SQIVND (reference sequence). CDR3 length equals 13 residues. The CDR3 spells CASSPDRWRGYTF. The CDR3 nucleotides read TGTGCCAGTAGTCCGGACAGGTGGAGGGGCTACACCTTC.

The V and J genes are TRBV19 and TRBJ2-3; D is ambiguous. Germline CDR1 LNHDA, CDR2 SQIVND (reference sequence). Trimming took off 2 bases at V and 5 bases at J, with 8 bases between the two ends. This CDR3 has 13 residues. The CDR3 nucleotides read TGTGCCAGTAGTATAAATGGCAGAGATACGCAGTATTTT. It yields the protein CASSINGRDTQYF.

The chain couples TRBV18 to TRBJ2-1, with 7 bases aligning to TRBD2. CDR3 length: 15 amino acids. V was clipped by 4 bases and J by 9 bases; unmatched bases: 12. Germline loops: CDR1 KGHSH, CDR2 LQKENI. The CDR3 region has the DNA TGTGCCAGCTCACTGACCCGGGGGGACCGGGGTGAGCAGTTCTTC. Protein: CASSLTRGDRGEQFF.

This clone was seen more than once but under ten times. CDR3 amino acids: CASRGGQGRRAFF. The CDR3 DNA is TGTGCCAGCAGGGGGGGACAGGGGCGAAGAGCTTTCTTT. The chain links TRBV27 to TRBJ1-1; TRBD1 matches 10 bases. Trimming removed 6 bases from V and 10 bases from J; junction bases left unmatched: 8. Germline loops: CDR1 MNHEY, CDR2 SMNVEV (reference sequence). There are 13 residues in the CDR3.

J is TRBJ2-3 and V is TRBV7-2; D call uncertain. Deletions cut 2 bases from V and 4 bases from J, with 4 bases between. Germline V gene sequence: CDR1 SGHTA, CDR2 FQGNSA. The CDR3 length is 12 residues. CDR3 coding DNA: TGTGCCAGCAGCTTATTCGCAGATACGCAGTATTTT. Residues: CASSLFADTQYF.

CDR3 in amino acids: CASAGGPKETQYF. Written as DNA, the CDR3 is TGTGCCTCAGCGGGGGGGCCTAAAGAGACCCAGTACTTC. The rearrangement joins TRBV11-3 to TRBJ2-5, with 10 bases aligning to TRBD2. The trim removed 11 bases at V and 3 bases at J, leaving 6 bases unmatched. Looked up from germline, CDR1 is SGHNT and CDR2 is YENEEA. This CDR3 spans 13 amino acids. Combining the CDR3 with reference TRBV11-3 and TRBJ2-5 gives the whole variable domain EAGVVQSPRYKIIEKKQPVAFWCNPISGHNTLYWYLQNLGQGPELLIRYENEEAVDDSQLPKDRFSAERLKGVDSTLKIQPAELGDSAVYLCASAGGPKETQYFGPGTRLLVL.

This clone was seen more than once but under ten times. The CDR3 DNA follows: TGTGCCAGCAGTGTGTCCAGGGCCTATGGCTACACCTTC. Protein product: CASSVSRAYGYTF. The rearrangement joins TRBV2 to TRBJ1-2, with D maybe TRBD1 (5 bases). CDR1 is SNHLY and CDR2 is FYNNEI in the germline V gene. The CDR3 length is 13 residues. V was trimmed by 4 bases and J by 4 bases, leaving 10 bases between them.

The gene calls are TRBV18 and TRBJ2-7, with TRBD2 matching over 7 bases. V was clipped by 1 base and J by 6 bases; unmatched bases: 3. The CDR3 is 13 residues long. Per the germline V gene, CDR1 is KGHSH and CDR2 is LQKENI. The CDR3 nucleotides are TGTGCCAGCTCACCACTCGGCGGGGGCGAGCAGTACTTC. Translated: CASSPLGGGEQYF. The whole variable domain, filled in from reference TRBV18 and TRBJ2-7, reads NAGVMQNPRHLVRRRGQEARLRCSPMKGHSHVYWYRQLPEEGLKFMVYLQKENIIDESGMPKERFSAEFPKEGPSILRIQQVVRGDSAAYFCASSPLGGGEQYFGPGTRLTVT.

The chain combines TRBV6-5 with TRBJ2-7; D possibly corresponds to TRBD1 (6 bases). V lost 10 bases and J 5 bases, leaving 18 bases between the germline ends. The germline gives CDR1 MNHEY, CDR2 SVGAGI. The CDR3 covers 13 residues. CDR3 protein: CATRGGLPNEQYF. The CDR3 region has the DNA TGTGCCACTCGAGGGGGTCTCCCAAACGAGCAGTACTTC.